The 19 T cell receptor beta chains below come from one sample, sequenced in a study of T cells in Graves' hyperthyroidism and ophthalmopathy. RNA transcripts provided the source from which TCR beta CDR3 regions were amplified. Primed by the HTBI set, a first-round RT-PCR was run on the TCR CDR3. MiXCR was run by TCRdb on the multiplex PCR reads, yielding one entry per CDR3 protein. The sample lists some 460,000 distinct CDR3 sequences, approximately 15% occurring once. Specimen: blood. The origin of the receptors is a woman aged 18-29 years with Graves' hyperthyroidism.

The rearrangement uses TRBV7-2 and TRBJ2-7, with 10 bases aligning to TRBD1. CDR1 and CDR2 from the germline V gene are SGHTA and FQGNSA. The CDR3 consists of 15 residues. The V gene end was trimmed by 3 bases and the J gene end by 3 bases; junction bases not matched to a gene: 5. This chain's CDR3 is CASSFPGTGVYEQYF. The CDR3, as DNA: TGTGCCAGCAGCTTCCCCGGGACAGGGGTCTACGAGCAGTACTTC.

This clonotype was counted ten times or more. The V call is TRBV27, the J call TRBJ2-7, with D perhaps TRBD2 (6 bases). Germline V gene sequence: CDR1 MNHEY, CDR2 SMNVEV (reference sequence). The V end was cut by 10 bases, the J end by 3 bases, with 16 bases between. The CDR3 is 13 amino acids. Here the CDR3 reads CATARAGNYEQYF. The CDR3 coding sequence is TGTGCCACCGCCCGGGCGGGAAACTACGAGCAGTACTTC.

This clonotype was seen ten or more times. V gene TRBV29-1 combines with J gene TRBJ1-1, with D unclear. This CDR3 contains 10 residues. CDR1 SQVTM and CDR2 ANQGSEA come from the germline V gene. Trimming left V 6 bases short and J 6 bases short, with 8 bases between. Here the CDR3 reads CSVLLAEAFF. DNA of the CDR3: TGCAGCGTCCTATTGGCTGAAGCTTTCTTT.

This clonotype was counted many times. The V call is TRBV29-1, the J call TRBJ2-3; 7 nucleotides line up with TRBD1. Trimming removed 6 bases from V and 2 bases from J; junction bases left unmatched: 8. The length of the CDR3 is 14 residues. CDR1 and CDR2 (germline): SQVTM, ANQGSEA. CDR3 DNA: TGCAGCGTCTACCAGGGGGTTAACACAGATACGCAGTATTTT. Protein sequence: CSVYQGVNTDTQYF.

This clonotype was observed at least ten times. As DNA, the CDR3 is TGTGCCAGCAGCTTAGGGCGAGAAAACTACAATGAGCAGTTCTTC. Its translation is CASSLGRENYNEQFF. The chain links TRBV7-2 to TRBJ2-1; D not resolved. With 1 base removed from V and 3 bases from J, the gap between germline ends came to 10 bases. Per germline, CDR1 SGHTA and CDR2 FQGNSA. The CDR3 is 15 amino acids.

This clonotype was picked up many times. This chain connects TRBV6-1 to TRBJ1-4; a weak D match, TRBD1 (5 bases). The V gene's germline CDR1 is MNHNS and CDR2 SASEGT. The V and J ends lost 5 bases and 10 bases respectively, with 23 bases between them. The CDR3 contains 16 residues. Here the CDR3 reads CASSLNRDHASGKLFF. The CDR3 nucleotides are TGTGCCAGCAGTTTGAACCGGGACCACGCTAGCGGAAAACTGTTTTTT.

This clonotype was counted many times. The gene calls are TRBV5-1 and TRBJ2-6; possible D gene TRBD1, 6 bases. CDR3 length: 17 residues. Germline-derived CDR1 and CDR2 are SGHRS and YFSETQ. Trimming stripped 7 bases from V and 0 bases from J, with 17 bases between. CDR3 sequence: CASSPTGVNSGANVLTF. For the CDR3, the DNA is TGCGCCAGCTCCCCGACAGGTGTTAACTCTGGGGCCAACGTCCTGACTTTC.

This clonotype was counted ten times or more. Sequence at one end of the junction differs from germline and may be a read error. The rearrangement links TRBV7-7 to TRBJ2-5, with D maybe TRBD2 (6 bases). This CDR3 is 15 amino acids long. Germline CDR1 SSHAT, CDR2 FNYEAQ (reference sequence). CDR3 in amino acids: CASSLDLTSSETQYF. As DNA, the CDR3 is TGTGCTAGCAGCTTGGACCTAACTAGCTCGGAGACCCAGTACTTC.

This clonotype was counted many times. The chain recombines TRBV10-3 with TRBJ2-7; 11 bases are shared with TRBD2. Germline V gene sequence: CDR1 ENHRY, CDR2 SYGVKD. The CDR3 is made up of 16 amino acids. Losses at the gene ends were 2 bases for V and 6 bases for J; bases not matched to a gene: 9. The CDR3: CAISENSGGVPGEQYF. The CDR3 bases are TGTGCCATCAGTGAGAATAGCGGGGGGGTGCCGGGCGAGCAGTACTTC.

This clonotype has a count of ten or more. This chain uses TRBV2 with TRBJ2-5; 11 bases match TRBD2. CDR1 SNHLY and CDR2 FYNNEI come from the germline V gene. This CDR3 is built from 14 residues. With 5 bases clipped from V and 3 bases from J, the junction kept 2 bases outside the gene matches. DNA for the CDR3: TGTGCCAGCAGTCAACTAGCGGGGGAAGAGACCCAGTACTTC. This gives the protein CASSQLAGEETQYF.

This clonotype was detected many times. CDR3 bases: TGCGCCAGCAGCCATACCGGGGGGGGCCCCCACAATGAGCAGTTCTTC. Its protein is CASSHTGGGPHNEQFF. The rearrangement joins TRBV5-1 to TRBJ2-1; 8 nucleotides agree with TRBD2. Germline trimming cut 4 bases from V and 5 bases from J; bases unmatched to any gene: 11. Germline V gene lookup returns CDR1 SGHRS and CDR2 YFSETQ. The CDR3 has 16 residues.

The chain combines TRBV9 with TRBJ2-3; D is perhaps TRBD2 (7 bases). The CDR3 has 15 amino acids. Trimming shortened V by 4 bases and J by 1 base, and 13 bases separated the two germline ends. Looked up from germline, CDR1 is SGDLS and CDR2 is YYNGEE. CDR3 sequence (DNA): TGTGCCAGCAGCTCAATGGGGGGGCGCACAGATACGCAGTATTTT. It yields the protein CASSSMGGRTDTQYF.

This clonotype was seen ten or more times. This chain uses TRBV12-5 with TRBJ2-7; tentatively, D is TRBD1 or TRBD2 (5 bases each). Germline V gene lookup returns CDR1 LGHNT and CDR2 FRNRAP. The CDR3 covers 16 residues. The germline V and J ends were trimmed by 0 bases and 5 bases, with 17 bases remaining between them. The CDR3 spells CASGLVLRTGTNEQYF. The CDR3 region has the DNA TGTGCTAGTGGTTTGGTACTCCGAACCGGGACCAACGAGCAGTACTTC.

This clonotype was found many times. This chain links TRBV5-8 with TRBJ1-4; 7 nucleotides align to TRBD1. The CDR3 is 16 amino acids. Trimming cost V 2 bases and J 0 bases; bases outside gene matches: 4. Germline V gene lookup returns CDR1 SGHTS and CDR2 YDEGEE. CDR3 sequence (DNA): TGTGCCAGCAGCTTACAGGGGCGAGCAACTAATGAAAAACTGTTTTTT. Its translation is CASSLQGRATNEKLFF.

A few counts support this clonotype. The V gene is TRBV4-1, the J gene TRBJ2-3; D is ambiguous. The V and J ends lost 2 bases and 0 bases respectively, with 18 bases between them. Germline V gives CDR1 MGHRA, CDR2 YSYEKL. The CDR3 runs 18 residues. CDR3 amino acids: CASSQKVVGYTSTDTQYF. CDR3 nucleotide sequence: TGCGCCAGCAGCCAAAAGGTCGTGGGGTACACTAGCACAGATACGCAGTATTTT.

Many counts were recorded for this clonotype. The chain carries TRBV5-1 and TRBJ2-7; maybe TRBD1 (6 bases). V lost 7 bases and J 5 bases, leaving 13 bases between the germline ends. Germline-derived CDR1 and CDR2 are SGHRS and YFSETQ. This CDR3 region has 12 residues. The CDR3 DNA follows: TGCGCCAGCGGACGGGACACCGACGAGCAGTACTTC. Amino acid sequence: CASGRDTDEQYF.

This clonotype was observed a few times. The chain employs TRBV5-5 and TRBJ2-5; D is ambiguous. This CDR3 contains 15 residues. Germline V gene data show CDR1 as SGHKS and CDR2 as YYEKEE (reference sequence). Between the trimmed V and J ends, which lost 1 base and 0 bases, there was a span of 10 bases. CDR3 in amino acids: CASSLSHPYQETQYF. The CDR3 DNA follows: TGTGCCAGCAGCTTGAGCCATCCGTACCAAGAGACCCAGTACTTC.

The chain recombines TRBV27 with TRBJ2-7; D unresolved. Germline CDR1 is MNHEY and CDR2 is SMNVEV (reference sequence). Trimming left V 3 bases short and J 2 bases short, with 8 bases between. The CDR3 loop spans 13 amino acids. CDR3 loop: CASSLAITYEQYF. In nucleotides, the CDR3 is TGTGCCAGCAGTTTGGCGATCACCTACGAGCAGTACTTC.

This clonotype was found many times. The chain's CDR3 is CASSPGQETSPLHF. The CDR3 DNA is TGTGCCAGCAGCCCAGGACAGGAAACTTCACCCCTCCACTTT. This chain joins TRBV11-3 and TRBJ1-6; TRBD1 agrees at 7 bases. Germline CDR1 is SGHNT and CDR2 is YENEEA. V lost 5 bases, J lost 9 bases, and 7 bases stayed unmatched. The CDR3 is 14 residues long.